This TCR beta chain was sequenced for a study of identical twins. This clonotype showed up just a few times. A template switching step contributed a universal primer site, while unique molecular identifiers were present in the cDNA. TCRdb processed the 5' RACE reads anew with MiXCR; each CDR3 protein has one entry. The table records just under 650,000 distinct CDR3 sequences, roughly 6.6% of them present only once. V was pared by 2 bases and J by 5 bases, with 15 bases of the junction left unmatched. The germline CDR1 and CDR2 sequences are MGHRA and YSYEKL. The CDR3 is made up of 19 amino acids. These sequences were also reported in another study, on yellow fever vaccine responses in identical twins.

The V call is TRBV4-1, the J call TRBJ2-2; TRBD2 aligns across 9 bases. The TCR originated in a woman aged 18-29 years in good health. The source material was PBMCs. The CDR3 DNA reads TGCGCCAGCAGCCAAAGGGTAGAGCCGGGACTAGCAATAACCGGGGAGCTGTTTTTT. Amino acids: CASSQRVEPGLAITGELFF.